This T cell receptor beta chain was observed in a study of blood T cells in healthy people across ages. Russia was home to the donors, healthy Caucasian individuals aged roughly 6 to 100. The CDR3 contains 14 residues. Germline CDR1 reads SNHLY; CDR2 reads FYNNEI. V was pared by 4 bases and J by 4 bases, with 14 bases between. The authors ran a second PCR of roughly 6 to 12 cycles using a sample-barcoded 5' primer and a J-beta primer mix. A single record per CDR3 protein comes from TCRdb applying MiXCR to the 5' RACE reads. This sample carries some 1.8 million distinct CDR3 sequences, around 40% of them seen once, and the ten largest clones take roughly 24%.

Input material: blood. This sequence was found in a human donor in good health. The chain employs TRBV2 and TRBJ2-7, with no clear D. CDR3 in DNA: TGTGCCAGCAGTGGTTTACCGAGAGATTACGAGCAGTACTTC. Its protein product is CASSGLPRDYEQYF.